The subject of this entry is one T cell receptor (beta chain). This sample is drawn from a study of blood T cell repertoires in COVID-19. Across the whole study: Samples came from the United States, Italy and Spain, spanning acute and convalescent COVID-19. PBMCs, B-cell-depleted T cells, or T cells provided the cDNA or gDNA that made up the material.

The authors' processing: Nucleated cell counts were estimated from reference gene primer amplification. Here immunoSEQ multiplex PCR was the method, and the copy in TCRdb shows in-frame clones only, minus some. V and J calls and clone size come straight from that table; D and trimming were deduced from the DNA. The repertoire holds hundreds of thousands of clones, about 88% seen once, with around 7.4% in the top ten. Patients from Seattle were sampled longitudinally, starting during active infection. Germline V gene lookup returns CDR1 SNHLY and CDR2 FYNNEI. CDR3 length: 15 residues. Trimming cost V 7 bases and J 1 base; bases outside gene matches: 8.

The chain has TRBV2 and TRBJ2-3; TRBD1 agrees at 7 bases. Sequencing was performed on peripheral blood. The receptor's source is a woman in her sixties with COVID-19, enrolled during active disease. The CDR3 DNA reads TGTGCCAGCATCCCAAGGGACAGACGCACAGATACGCAGTATTTT. Translated: CASIPRDRRTDTQYF.